The 5 T cell receptor beta chains below were found in one sample sequenced in a study of graft-versus-host responses after intestinal transplantation. Sequencing was performed with immunoSEQ multiplex PCR; in TCRdb, only in-frame clones are kept and a portion is missing. The table records around 14,000 clones, roughly 28% of them present only once. Sample: alloreactive CD4+ T cells from a mixed lymphocyte reaction culture, taken before intestinal transplant. Noted subset: CFSE-low proliferating T cells sorted from approximately 6-day pre-transplant mixed lymphocyte reaction (GvH or HvG direction). These receptors all come from a human patient who received an intestinal transplant.

This clone was recorded a few times. The V call is TRBV5-1, the J call TRBJ1-3; TRBD1 matches 7 bases. The CDR3 loop spans 16 amino acids. The V segment lost 2 bases and the J segment 0 bases; nucleotides outside the gene matches: 5. Germline CDR1 and CDR2: SGHRS and YFSETQ. The CDR3 sequence is CASSFGGQFSGNTIYF. Written as DNA, the CDR3 is TGCGCCAGCAGCTTTGGGGGACAGTTCTCTGGAAACACCATATATTTT.

V usage is TRBV6-5 and J usage is TRBJ1-1, with D possibly TRBD1 on 5 matching bases. The CDR3 loop spans 12 amino acids. The germline V gene encodes CDR1 MNHEY and CDR2 SVGAGI. V was shortened by 9 bases and J by 4 bases, with 12 bases between the two germline ends. CDR3 sequence: CASLRAGTEAFF. Written as DNA, the CDR3 is TGTGCCAGTCTCAGGGCCGGCACTGAAGCTTTCTTT.

The genes are TRBV4-3 and TRBJ2-1, with TRBD2 identical over 8 bases. The germline CDR1 and CDR2 sequences are LGHNA and YSLEER. V was clipped by 0 bases and J by 3 bases; unmatched bases: 4. This CDR3 contains 16 residues. This chain's CDR3 is CASSQETGGHYNEQFF. CDR3 coding DNA: TGCGCCAGCAGCCAAGAGACGGGAGGGCACTACAATGAGCAGTTCTTC.

The chain is built from TRBV19 and TRBJ2-1, with TRBD2 identical over 9 bases. CDR3 length: 15 residues. J lost 6 bases, V lost 4 bases, and 7 bases had no gene match. From germline, CDR1 is LNHDA and CDR2 SQIVND (reference sequence). CDR3 loop: CASSKRREGPNEQFF. In DNA, the CDR3 is TGTGCCAGTAGTAAAAGGCGGGAGGGCCCCAATGAGCAGTTCTTC.

This clone was observed once. The chain is built from TRBV19 and TRBJ2-3; no definite D call. With 2 bases removed from V and 6 bases from J, the gap between germline ends came to 6 bases. CDR1 is LNHDA, CDR2 SQIVND, per germline (reference sequence). The CDR3 runs to 12 residues. CDR3 loop: CASSILGDTQYF. Here the CDR3 DNA reads TGTGCCAGTAGTATATTGGGGGATACGCAGTATTTT.